This T cell receptor (beta chain) came from a study of blood T cell repertoires in COVID-19. For the study at large: PBMCs, B-cell-depleted T cells, or T cells were the source of the cDNA or gDNA that made up the material.

Assay: immunoSEQ multiplex PCR; the TCRdb copy retains only in-frame clones and omits some. The profile shows 250,000 to 300,000 clones, approximately 85% of them singletons. What was sequenced was peripheral blood. This TCR was sampled from a man aged 45-60 years with active or convalescent COVID-19.

The CDR3 nucleotides read TGTGCCAGCAGCTTATCCCCGGGACTAGGTATTGGTGAGCAGTTCTTC. Amino acid sequence: CASSLSPGLGIGEQFF. V and J are TRBV7-3 and TRBJ2-1; TRBD2 agrees at 8 bases. Per the germline V gene, CDR1 is SGHTA and CDR2 is FQGTGA. CDR3 length equals 16 residues. The V segment lost 2 bases and the J segment 9 bases; nucleotides outside the gene matches: 12.